This entry describes one T cell receptor beta chain. A read error may produce the germline difference seen at one junction end. The sample contains more than one DNA sequence encoding this CDR3. No glioblastoma patient carried an isocitrate dehydrogenase mutation. Before vaccination, two weeks after the third vaccination, and at progression, PBMC were collected. The CDR3 runs to 17 residues. The germline V gene encodes CDR1 SNHLY and CDR2 FYNNEI. This sample is drawn from a study of glioma-infiltrating T cells after dendritic cell vaccination. Here immunoSEQ multiplex PCR was the method, and the copy in TCRdb shows in-frame clones only, minus some. This table holds under 100,000 clones, 80% to 90% found once.

This specimen was blood, taken before dendritic cell vaccination. This TCR came from a human donor with glioblastoma. This chain uses TRBV2 with TRBJ1-6, with D tentatively TRBD1 (6 bases). The CDR3 is CASSLALGATYNSPLHF. CDR3 bases: TGTGCCAGCAGTTTAGCATTGGGGGCGACCTATAATTCCCCCCTCCACTTT.